These 12 T cell receptor beta chains came from one sample sequenced in a study of cytomegalovirus exposure and HLA in healthy donors. The PCR had 60 Vbeta and 13 Jbeta primers. Assay: immunoSEQ multiplex PCR; the TCRdb copy retains only in-frame clones and omits some. The sample holds 200,000 to 250,000 clones, more than 85% seen once. Material for sequencing was PBMCs. The receptor set was obtained from a woman in her late teens or twenties in good health and CMV-seronegative.

The CDR3 coding sequence is TGTGCCAGCAGTTTATCGTTCGGACAGCGAAGGAGCACTGAAGCTTTCTTT. This translates into CASSLSFGQRRSTEAFF. The V call is TRBV28, the J call TRBJ1-1; possibly TRBD1 for D (6 bases). Germline V gene data show CDR1 as MDHEN and CDR2 as SYDVKM. The CDR3 contains 17 residues. Trimming cost V 1 base and J 4 bases, with 19 bases left between them.

The rearrangement links TRBV5-1 to TRBJ2-1, with 8 bases matching TRBD2. This CDR3 is 16 amino acids long. Per germline, CDR1 SGHRS and CDR2 YFSETQ. The V gene end was trimmed by 3 bases and the J gene end by 0 bases; junction bases not matched to a gene: 5. Here the CDR3 DNA reads TGCGCCAGCAGCTGGTTAGCGGGGAGCTCCTACAATGAGCAGTTCTTC. It translates to CASSWLAGSSYNEQFF.

The chain is built from TRBV2 and TRBJ2-1, with 9 bases matching TRBD1. The CDR3 sequence is 13 residues long. Trimming at V came to 3 bases and at J to 8 bases, leaving 2 bases not matched to a gene. Germline V CDR1 and CDR2: SNHLY, FYNNEI. In nucleotides, the CDR3 is TGTGCCAGCAGTGAGGACAGGGGCCATGAGCAGTTCTTC. Protein product: CASSEDRGHEQFF.

CDR3 amino acids: CASTWGGSYGYTF. The CDR3 region has the DNA TGTGCCAGCACTTGGGGGGGATCCTATGGCTACACCTTC. The chain couples TRBV6-5 to TRBJ1-2; possible D gene TRBD1, 5 bases. There are 13 residues in the CDR3. Germline V lookup: CDR1 MNHEY, CDR2 SVGAGI. V lost 7 bases, J lost 4 bases, and 13 bases lay in between.

Of note for this clone: This CDR3 is also generated by other DNA sequences in the sample. V is TRBV5-6 and J is TRBJ2-7; 9 bases line up with TRBD2. With V trimmed by 2 bases and J by 4 bases, 4 bases remained unmatched. CDR3 length equals 14 residues. The V gene's germline CDR1 is SGHDT and CDR2 YYEEEE. The chain's CDR3 is CASSFGSGGYEQYF. The CDR3, as DNA: TGTGCCAGCAGCTTCGGTAGCGGGGGTTACGAGCAGTACTTC. Variable domain in full (rest from reference TRBV5-6 and TRBJ2-7): DAGVTQSPTHLIKTRGQQVTLRCSPKSGHDTVSWYQQALGQGPQFIFQYYEEEERQRGNFPDRFSGHQFPNYSSELNVNALLLGDSALYLCASSFGSGGYEQYFGPGTRLTVT.

The gene calls are TRBV5-5 and TRBJ2-2, with 13 bases matching TRBD2. There are 17 residues in the CDR3. CDR1 is SGHKS and CDR2 is YYEKEE in the germline V gene (reference sequence). J lost 2 bases, V lost 1 base, and 2 bases had no gene match. The CDR3 DNA is TGTGCCAGCAGCTTGAGACTAGCGGGGGGTAACACCGGGGAGCTGTTTTTT. Its translation: CASSLRLAGGNTGELFF.

CDR3 nucleotide sequence: TGTGCCAGTAGACGGGACAGCGGAGCAATCAGCCCCCAGCATTTT. It translates to CASRRDSGAISPQHF. This chain uses TRBV19 with TRBJ1-5; 7 bases match TRBD1. The CDR3 extends over 15 amino acids. Germline V gene lookup returns CDR1 LNHDA and CDR2 SQIVND (reference sequence). Trimming cost V 6 bases and J 10 bases; bases outside gene matches: 15.

The chain couples TRBV21-1 to TRBJ1-1; TRBD1 is taken as the D call from the table, unchecked against the DNA. TRBV21-1 is given as a pseudogene. The CDR3 totals 18 residues. CDR3 amino acids: CASSKALGWDREGSEAFF. CDR3 DNA: TGTGCCAGCAGCAAAGCGCTTGGTTGGGACAGGGAAGGGAGTGAAGCTTTCTTT.

The chain carries TRBV6-4 and TRBJ2-6; no definite D call. Trimming shortened V by 0 bases and J by 4 bases, and 4 bases separated the two germline ends. CDR3 length: 14 amino acids. The germline V gene encodes CDR1 MRHNA and CDR2 SNTAGT. DNA for the CDR3: TGTGCCAGCAGTGACTCGAGAGGGGCCAACGTCCTGACTTTC. Amino acid sequence: CASSDSRGANVLTF.

The V gene is TRBV6-1, the J gene TRBJ2-3; D might be TRBD1 (6 bases). Trimming pared 4 bases from V and 0 bases from J, leaving 11 bases between. Germline lookup yields CDR1 MNHNS and CDR2 SASEGT. This CDR3 spans 15 amino acids. The CDR3 DNA follows: TGTGCCAGCAGTGGTGACAGGATGAGCACAGATACGCAGTATTTT. It encodes CASSGDRMSTDTQYF.

With regard to this clone: Other DNA sequences from this sample encode an identical CDR3 as well. The V call is TRBV10-3, the J call TRBJ1-3; D is unresolved. CDR1 is ENHRY and CDR2 is SYGVKD in the germline V gene. The CDR3 consists of 14 residues. V lost 6 bases and J 2 bases, leaving 11 bases between the germline ends. The CDR3 DNA reads TGTGCCATCAGGAATAGGGAGCCTGGAAACACCATATATTTT. Residues: CAIRNREPGNTIYF.

The J gene is TRBJ1-1, the V gene TRBV7-2; D is perhaps TRBD1 (5 bases). Germline assignment: CDR1 SGHTA and CDR2 FQGNSA. The CDR3 is 11 residues long. V dropped 5 bases and J dropped 7 bases, with 8 bases sitting between them. The CDR3 DNA is TGTGCCAGCAGCGAACAGGTTGAAGCTTTCTTT. It is translated as CASSEQVEAFF. Supplemented by reference TRBV7-2 and TRBJ1-1, the full variable domain reads GAGVSQSPSNKVTEKGKDVELRCDPISGHTALYWYRQSLGQGLEFLIYFQGNSAPDKSGLPSDRFSAERTGGSVSTLTIQRTQQEDSAVYLCASSEQVEAFFGQGTRLTVV.